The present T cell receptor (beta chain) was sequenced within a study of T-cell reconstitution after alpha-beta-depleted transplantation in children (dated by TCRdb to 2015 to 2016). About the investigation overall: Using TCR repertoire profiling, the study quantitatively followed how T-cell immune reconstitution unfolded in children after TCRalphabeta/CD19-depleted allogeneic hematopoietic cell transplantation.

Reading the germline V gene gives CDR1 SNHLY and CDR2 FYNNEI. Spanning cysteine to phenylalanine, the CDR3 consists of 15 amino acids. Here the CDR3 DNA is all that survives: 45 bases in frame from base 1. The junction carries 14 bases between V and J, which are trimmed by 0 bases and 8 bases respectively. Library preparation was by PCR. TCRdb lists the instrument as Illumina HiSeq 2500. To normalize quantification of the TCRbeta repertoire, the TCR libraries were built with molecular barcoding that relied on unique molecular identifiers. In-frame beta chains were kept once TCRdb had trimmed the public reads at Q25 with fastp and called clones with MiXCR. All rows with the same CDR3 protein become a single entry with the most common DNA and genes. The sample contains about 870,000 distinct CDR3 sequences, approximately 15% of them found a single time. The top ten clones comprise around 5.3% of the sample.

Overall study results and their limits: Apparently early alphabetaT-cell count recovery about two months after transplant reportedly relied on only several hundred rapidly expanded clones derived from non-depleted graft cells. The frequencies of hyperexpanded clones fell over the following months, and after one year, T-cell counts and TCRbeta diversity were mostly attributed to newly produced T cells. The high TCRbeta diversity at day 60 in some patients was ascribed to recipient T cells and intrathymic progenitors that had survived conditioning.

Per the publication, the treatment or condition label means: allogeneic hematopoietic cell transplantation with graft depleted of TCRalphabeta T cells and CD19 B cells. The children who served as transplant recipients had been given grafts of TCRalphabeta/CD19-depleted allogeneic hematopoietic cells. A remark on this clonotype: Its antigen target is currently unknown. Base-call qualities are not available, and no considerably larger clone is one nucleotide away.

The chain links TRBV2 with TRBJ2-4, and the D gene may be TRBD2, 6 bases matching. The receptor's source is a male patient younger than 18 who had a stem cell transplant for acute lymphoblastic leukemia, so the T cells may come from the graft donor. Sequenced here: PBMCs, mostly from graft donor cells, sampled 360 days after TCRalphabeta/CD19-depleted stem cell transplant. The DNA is TGTGCCAGCAGTGAAGCGCTTCGGGAGAGGGACATTCAGTACTTC. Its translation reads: CASSEALRERDIQYF.